Listed here is a single TCR beta chain. The data derive from a study of blood T cell repertoires in COVID-19. The overall study: Acute and convalescent COVID-19 samples came from the United States, Italy and Spain. From T cells, B-cell-depleted T cells, or PBMCs came the material, which was cDNA or gDNA.

Profiling relied on immunoSEQ multiplex PCR, and the TCRdb table lists in-frame clones only, not all of them. The table lists around 190,000 clones, 70% to 80% of them singletons. Trimming took off 1 base at V and 9 bases at J, with 10 bases between the two ends. The CDR3 contains 13 residues. Per the germline V gene, CDR1 is MDHEN and CDR2 is SYDVKM. The sequence came from a woman aged 45-65 years with acute or convalescent COVID-19. V gene TRBV28 combines with J gene TRBJ2-4; TRBD2 might be the D (6 bases). Material for sequencing was peripheral blood. The DNA of the CDR3 is TGTGCCAGCAGTTTATCCCGGGGGAGCATTCAGTACTTC. It is translated as CASSLSRGSIQYF.